This TCR beta chain was observed in a study of blood T cell repertoires in COVID-19. Across the study: Whether acute or convalescent, the COVID-19 samples came from the United States, Italy and Spain. PBMCs, B-cell-depleted T cells, or T cells provided the cDNA or gDNA that made up the material.

From germline, CDR1 is MDHEN and CDR2 SYDVKM. The CDR3 totals 15 residues. V was cut by 6 bases and J by 3 bases, with 17 bases left in between. Original methodology: The authors estimated nucleated cell counts from reference gene primer amplification. TCRdb keeps only in-frame clones here, not all; method: immunoSEQ multiplex PCR. V, J and clone size derive from that table, while D and trimming were established from the DNA sequence. The sample includes tens of thousands of clones, more than 75% of them seen just once. The sequenced material came from peripheral blood. The source is a man between 45 and 60 years old with active or convalescent COVID-19. The chain joins TRBV28 to TRBJ1-1, with D possibly matching TRBD1 (5 bases). CDR3 sequence: CASSNIREVDTEAFF. DNA for the CDR3: TGTGCCAGCAGCAATATCAGGGAGGTCGACACTGAAGCTTTCTTT.